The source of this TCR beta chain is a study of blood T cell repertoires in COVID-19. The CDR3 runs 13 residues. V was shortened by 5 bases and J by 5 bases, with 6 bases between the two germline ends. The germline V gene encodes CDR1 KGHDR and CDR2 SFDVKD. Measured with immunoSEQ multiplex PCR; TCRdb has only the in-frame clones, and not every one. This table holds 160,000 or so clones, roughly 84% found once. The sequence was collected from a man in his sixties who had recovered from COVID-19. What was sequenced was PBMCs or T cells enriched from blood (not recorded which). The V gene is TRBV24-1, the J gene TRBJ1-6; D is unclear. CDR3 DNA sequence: TGTGCCACCAGTGCCAGCGATAATTCACCCCTCCACTTT. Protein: CATSASDNSPLHF.